This T cell receptor beta chain derives from a study of technical replicates of blood from a few donors (dated by TCRdb to about 2017). The CDR3 covers 14 residues, taking in both the cysteine and the phenylalanine. CDR3 DNA only is kept here, 42 bases in frame from base 1. Looking up the germline V gene yields CDR1 ENHRY and CDR2 SYGVKD. Ends trimmed: V by 10 bases, J by 2 bases; bases unmatched to a gene: 7. A word on this clone: The antigen it binds to is not known. No clone much larger than this one lies a single base away; base qualities are absent.

Library preparation was by the immunoSEQ multiplex PCR assay. This is the immuneACCESS table as TCRdb keeps it, with only in-frame sequences that have V and J called. A part of the clones is gone; compared with another copy, unresolved V genes explain less than half, and the rest is unexplained. Present in this sample are more than 70,000 clones, about 96% of which were seen just once. The ten largest clones represent around 0.18% of the sample. The chain is encoded by TRBV10-3 joined to TRBJ2-7; 11 of the junction bases match TRBD2. This receptor was obtained from a human donor in good health. The sequencing input was T cells isolated from PBMCs. The nucleotide sequence is TGTGCCACCCTAGCGGGAGGTCCCACCTACGAGCAGTACTTC. This translates into CATLAGGPTYEQYF.